This T cell receptor beta chain was retrieved from a study of persistence of HIV-infected CD4 T cells. Overall study findings and caveats: Antigen-responding cells were enriched for degenerate expanded CDR3beta sequences.

The libraries were made with immunoSEQ version 4 in survey mode. Here immunoSEQ multiplex PCR was the method, and the copy in TCRdb shows in-frame clones only, minus some. The data contain about 37,000 clones, roughly 86% of them seen just once; the ten biggest clones take up 1.3%. Of note for this clone: Its cognate antigen is unknown.

CDR1 is MNHEY and CDR2 is SMNVEV in the germline V gene (reference sequence). There are 17 residues in the CDR3. V was clipped by 4 bases and J by 0 bases; unmatched bases: 9. Cells were stimulated nonspecifically with anti-CD3/anti-CD28 magnetic beads. Responding CD4+ T cells were sorted by upregulation of both CD40 ligand and CD69. Undetectable plasma HIV-1 RNA below 50 copies/mL lasted at least 4 years. Anti-CD28/CD49d costimulation, CD40-blocking antibody and enfuvirtide were given to CD8-depleted PBMCs for 18 hours. The sequencing used CD4+ T cells sorted from PBMCs after 18-hour stimulation, collected from a patient who received antiretroviral therapy. This clonotype originated in an adult man with HIV who was CMV-seropositive. This chain connects TRBV27 to TRBJ1-5; 7 nucleotides agree with TRBD1. The CDR3 loop is CASSSLTGIYSNQPQHF. The CDR3 nucleotides read TGTGCCAGCAGTTCCCTGACAGGGATTTATAGCAATCAGCCCCAGCATTTT.